What follows describes a single TCR beta chain. Antigen: not known. TCRdb's copy holds only in-frame clones and misses some; the assay was immunoSEQ multiplex PCR. The table records 150,000 or so clones, 85% to 95% of them present only once. The sample originates from a study of T cell responses to AZD1222 COVID-19 vaccine. Overall study context: Investigators merged groups given second doses at roughly 4 or roughly 12 weeks. Study results and caveats: Sampled repertoires all dated from after the peak T cell response. Of the AZD1222 recipients, only 5 or 6 were seropositive at baseline.

The CDR3 loop spans 14 amino acids. The V gene lost 4 bases and the J gene lost 2 bases, with 11 bases spanning the gap. Germline CDR1 is SGHTA and CDR2 is FQGNSA. Specimen: peripheral blood, collected on day 0 of AZD1222 vaccination. The clonotype comes from an adult in good health. This chain uses TRBV7-2 with TRBJ1-1, with D tentatively TRBD1 (6 bases). In DNA, the CDR3 is TGTGCCAGCAGCTACGGACAGTTTAACACTGAAGCTTTCTTT. Protein product: CASSYGQFNTEAFF. Using reference TRBV7-2 and TRBJ1-1 for the parts outside the CDR3, the full variable domain is GAGVSQSPSNKVTEKGKDVELRCDPISGHTALYWYRQSLGQGLEFLIYFQGNSAPDKSGLPSDRFSAERTGGSVSTLTIQRTQQEDSAVYLCASSYGQFNTEAFFGQGTRLTVV.